A single sample is the source of the 8 T cell receptor beta chains below, sequenced in a study of T cell responses to AZD1222 COVID-19 vaccine (dated by TCRdb to about 2021). Read against the paper, the sample's time point label means: baseline before first vaccination. The library was prepared using the immunoSEQ multiplex PCR assay. TCRdb mirrors the immuneACCESS table, restricted to in-frame sequences. Some clones are absent from its copies; in checked studies, under half trace to an unresolved V gene, and the reason for the others is unknown. This sample comprises about 79,000 clones, 65% to 85% of them detected only once. Clones ranked in the top ten supply 20% to 25% of the sample. The sample was peripheral blood, taken on day 0 of AZD1222 vaccination. Receptors were obtained from an adult in good health.

The gene calls are TRBV7-9 and TRBJ1-1; weak D call: TRBD1 (6 bases). CDR1 and CDR2 (germline): SEHNR, FQNEAQ (reference sequence). The CDR3 sequence is 16 residues long. The germline V and J ends were trimmed by 5 bases and 5 bases, with 21 bases remaining between them. The CDR3 protein is CASSLGQSGRGTEAFF. The CDR3 bases are TGTGCCAGCAGCCTTGGACAGAGTGGGCGTGGAACTGAAGCTTTCTTT.

V is TRBV6-5 and J is TRBJ1-2, with D possibly TRBD1 on 6 matching bases. This CDR3 is built from 14 residues. Trimming cost V 4 bases and J 8 bases, with 17 bases left between them. Germline V gene sequence: CDR1 MNHEY, CDR2 SVGAGI. The CDR3 DNA is TGTGCCAGCAGTTTAGAGACAGGACCTAAGGGCTACACCTTC. Translating gives CASSLETGPKGYTF.

The CDR3 sequence is CASSYRGSEQTQYF. DNA of the CDR3: TGTGCCAGCAGCTACAGGGGGTCAGAGCAGACCCAGTACTTC. This chain uses TRBV7-2 with TRBJ2-5, with TRBD1 matching 8 bases. V shed 4 bases and J 6 bases; nucleotides not matched to a gene: 7. CDR3 length equals 14 residues. Germline values: CDR1 SGHTA, CDR2 FQGNSA.

This clone was seen only a few times. This chain joins TRBV3-1 (or the pseudogene TRBV3-2) and TRBJ1-3; tentative D call: TRBD1 (6 bases). Trimming took 0 bases from V and 0 from J, leaving 12 bases between them. Germline V CDR1 and CDR2: LGHDT, YNNKEL (reference sequence). The CDR3 is 17 residues long. CDR3 nucleotides: TGTGCCAGCAGCCAAGAGGGGGCAAGAAGCTCTGGAAACACCATATATTTT. Amino acid sequence: CASSQEGARSSGNTIYF.

This chain joins TRBV19 and TRBJ2-6, with D maybe TRBD1 (6 bases). Per germline, CDR1 LNHDA and CDR2 SQIVND (reference sequence). V lost 5 bases and J 0 bases, leaving 11 bases between the germline ends. The CDR3 runs to 16 residues. In DNA form, the CDR3 reads TGTGCCAGTAGTTACAGGGCGTACTCTGGGGCCAACGTCCTGACTTTC. Translating gives CASSYRAYSGANVLTF.

V and J are TRBV7-2 and TRBJ1-1; 10 nucleotides align to TRBD1. The CDR3 has 16 amino acids. The J segment lost 6 bases and the V segment lost 5 bases, leaving 12 bases of the junction unmatched. Germline CDR1 and CDR2: SGHTA and FQGNSA. The DNA for the CDR3 is TGTGCCAGCAGCCCCGCACCGGGACAGGGGTTCCCTGAAGCTTTCTTT. Protein sequence: CASSPAPGQGFPEAFF.

This chain uses TRBV28 with TRBJ1-4; 8 bases are a match to TRBD1. V was clipped by 2 bases and J by 9 bases; unmatched bases: 2. The germline CDR1 and CDR2 sequences are MDHEN and SYDVKM. This CDR3 spans 13 amino acids. The CDR3 sequence: CASSLAGGKKLFF. Here the CDR3 DNA reads TGTGCCAGCAGTTTAGCAGGGGGCAAAAAACTGTTTTTT.

The chain uses TRBV2 and TRBJ1-1, with D perhaps matching TRBD1 (5 bases). The length of the CDR3 is 13 residues. V was cut by 6 bases and J by 2 bases, with 10 bases left in between. Germline V gene lookup returns CDR1 SNHLY and CDR2 FYNNEI. DNA for the CDR3: TGTGCCAGCAGAGGGACGGCTAACACTGAAGCTTTCTTT. It yields the protein CASRGTANTEAFF.